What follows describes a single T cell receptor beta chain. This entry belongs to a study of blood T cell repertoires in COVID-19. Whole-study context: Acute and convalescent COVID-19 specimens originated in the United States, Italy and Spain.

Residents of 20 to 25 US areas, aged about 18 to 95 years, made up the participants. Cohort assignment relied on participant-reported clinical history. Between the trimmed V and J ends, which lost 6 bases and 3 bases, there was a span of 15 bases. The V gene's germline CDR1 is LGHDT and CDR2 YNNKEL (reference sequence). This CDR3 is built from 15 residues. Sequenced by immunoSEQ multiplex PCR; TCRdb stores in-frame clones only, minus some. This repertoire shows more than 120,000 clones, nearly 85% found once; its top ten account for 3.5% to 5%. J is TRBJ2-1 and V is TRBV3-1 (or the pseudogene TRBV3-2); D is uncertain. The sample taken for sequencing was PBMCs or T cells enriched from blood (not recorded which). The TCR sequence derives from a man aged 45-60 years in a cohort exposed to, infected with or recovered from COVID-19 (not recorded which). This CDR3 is CASSVRWRNYNEQFF. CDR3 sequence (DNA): TGTGCCAGCAGTGTGCGCTGGCGGAACTACAATGAGCAGTTCTTC.